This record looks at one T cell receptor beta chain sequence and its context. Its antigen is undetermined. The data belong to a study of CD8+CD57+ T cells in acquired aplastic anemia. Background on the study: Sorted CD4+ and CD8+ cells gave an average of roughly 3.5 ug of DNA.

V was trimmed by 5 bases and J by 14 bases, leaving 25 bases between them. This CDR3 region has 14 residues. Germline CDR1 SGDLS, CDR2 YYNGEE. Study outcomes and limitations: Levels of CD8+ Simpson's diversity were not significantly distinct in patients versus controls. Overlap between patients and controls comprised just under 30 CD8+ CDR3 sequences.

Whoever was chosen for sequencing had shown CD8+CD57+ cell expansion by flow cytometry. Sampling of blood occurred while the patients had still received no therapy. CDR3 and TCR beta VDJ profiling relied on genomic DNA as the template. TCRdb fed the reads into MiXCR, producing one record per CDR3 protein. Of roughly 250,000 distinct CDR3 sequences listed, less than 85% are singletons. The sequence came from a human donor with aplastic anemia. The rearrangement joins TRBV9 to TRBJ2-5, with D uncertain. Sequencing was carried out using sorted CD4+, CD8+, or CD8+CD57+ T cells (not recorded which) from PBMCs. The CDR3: CASRRAGNIQYFYF. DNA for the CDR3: TGTGCCAGCAGAAGAGCTGGGAACATTCAGTACTTCTACTTC.